The 9 T cell receptor beta chains below were found in one sample sequenced in a study of Graves' ophthalmopathy and Graves' hyperthyroidism. RNA transcripts were the source from which TCR beta CDR3 regions were amplified. HTBI primers primed a first-round RT-PCR, and a second-round multiplex PCR followed. TCRdb itself ran the multiplex PCR reads through MiXCR, one entry per CDR3 protein. The sample carries more than 1,000,000 distinct CDR3 sequences, 35% to 40% recorded once. Material: peripheral blood or thyroid tissue (not recorded which). These receptors came from an adult man with Graves' hyperthyroidism.

This clonotype has a count of ten or more. The chain is built from TRBV7-8 and TRBJ1-2; D not certain. The CDR3 is 15 residues long. Germline V lookup: CDR1 SGHVS, CDR2 FQNEAQ. Trimming pared 0 bases from V and 3 bases from J, leaving 11 bases between. The CDR3 DNA follows: TGTGCCAGCAGCTTAGCCACCTCGGGGTACTATGGCTACACCTTC. Its protein is CASSLATSGYYGYTF.

This clonotype was counted many times. The V gene is TRBV7-2, the J gene TRBJ2-5; TRBD1 matches 8 bases. The CDR3 sequence is 14 residues long. V lost 4 bases to trimming and J lost 5 bases; unmatched junction nucleotides: 6. CDR1 and CDR2 (germline): SGHTA, FQGNSA. The CDR3 sequence is CTSSSRDRRETQYF. CDR3 bases: TGTACCAGCAGCTCGCGGGACAGGCGGGAGACCCAGTACTTC. The whole variable domain, filled in from reference TRBV7-2 and TRBJ2-5, reads GAGVSQSPSNKVTEKGKDVELRCDPISGHTALYWYRQSLGQGLEFLIYFQGNSAPDKSGLPSDRFSAERTGGSVSTLTIQRTQQEDSAVYLCTSSSRDRRETQYFGPGTRLLVL.

This clonotype was picked up many times. This chain joins TRBV29-1 and TRBJ1-2; TRBD1 matches at 7 bases. The CDR3 consists of 14 residues. Germline assignment: CDR1 SQVTM and CDR2 ANQGSEA. The V gene end was trimmed by 4 bases and the J gene end by 2 bases; junction bases not matched to a gene: 7. CDR3 residues: CSVGTGPKNYGYTF. CDR3 sequence (DNA): TGCAGCGTTGGGACAGGTCCTAAAAACTATGGCTACACCTTC.

This clonotype has ten or more counts. The chain uses TRBV20-1 and TRBJ2-7, with TRBD2 matching 7 bases. The CDR3 runs to 14 residues. V lost 4 bases, J lost 1 base, and 7 bases stayed unmatched. From germline, CDR1 is DFQATT and CDR2 SNEGSKA (reference sequence). CDR3 loop: CSAMSGDPSYEQYF. Here the CDR3 DNA reads TGCAGTGCTATGAGCGGGGACCCATCCTACGAGCAGTACTTC.

The CDR3 spells CAISPQRQSRNTIYF. Here the CDR3 DNA reads TGTGCCATCAGTCCTCAACGACAGTCTCGTAACACCATATATTTT. The V call is TRBV10-3, the J call TRBJ1-3; the D gene is possibly TRBD1 (5 bases). This CDR3 is 15 amino acids long. Per the germline V gene, CDR1 is ENHRY and CDR2 is SYGVKD. V lost 5 bases to trimming and J lost 7 bases, with 18 bases between them.

This clonotype was picked up many times. This chain joins TRBV6-6 and TRBJ1-2; no clear D gene. The V and J ends lost 5 bases and 5 bases respectively, with 15 bases between them. The CDR3 spans 14 residues. CDR1 is MNHNY, CDR2 SVGAGI, per germline (reference sequence). CDR3 sequence (DNA): TGTGCCAGCAGTGGGAGTGGCACTCTTTATGGCTACACCTTC. This translates into CASSGSGTLYGYTF.

At least ten counts were recorded for this clonotype. This rearrangement joins TRBV12-3 or TRBV12-4 to TRBJ2-5; 10 nucleotides line up with TRBD2. The CDR3 extends over 15 amino acids. J lost 3 bases, V lost 6 bases, and 7 bases had no gene match. CDR3 amino acids: CASSRRTSGKETQYF. The CDR3 nucleotides read TGTGCCAGCAGCCGTCGGACTAGCGGTAAAGAGACCCAGTACTTC.

The chain recombines TRBV29-1 with TRBJ2-7; D is possibly TRBD2 (5 bases). V was clipped by 6 bases and J by 5 bases, with 5 bases between them. The CDR3 consists of 9 residues. Germline assignment: CDR1 SQVTM and CDR2 ANQGSEA. The CDR3 spells CSVGNEQYF. In DNA form, the CDR3 reads TGCAGCGTCGGGAACGAGCAGTACTTC.

This clonotype showed up many times. V is TRBV6-6 and J is TRBJ2-5; 7 nucleotides agree with TRBD1. The CDR3 has 15 amino acids. V shed 1 base and J 1 base; nucleotides not matched to a gene: 3. Germline lookup yields CDR1 MNHNY and CDR2 SVGAGI (reference sequence). CDR3: CASSYWAGGQETQYF. CDR3 nucleotides: TGTGCCAGCAGTTACTGGGCAGGGGGCCAAGAGACCCAGTACTTC.